This entry lists 9 T cell receptor beta chains sequenced from one sample in a study of CD8+CD57+ T cells in acquired aplastic anemia. According to the study, genomic DNA was the template for TCR beta VDJ and CDR3 profiling. One entry per CDR3 protein, called by TCRdb with MiXCR from the reads. The table has about 80,000 distinct CDR3 sequences, 40% to 50% seen once. Source material: sorted CD4+, CD8+, or CD8+CD57+ T cells (not recorded which) from PBMCs. The receptors originated from a human donor in good health, serving as a control.

In this sample, this clonotype turned up many times. The chain couples TRBV13 to TRBJ2-5; D perhaps matches TRBD1 (6 bases). From germline, CDR1 is PRHDT and CDR2 FYEKMQ (reference sequence). There are 13 residues in the CDR3. Trimming removed 6 bases from V and 3 bases from J, with 11 bases in between. In nucleotides, the CDR3 is TGTGCCAGCAGTTCGGACAGAGAAGAGACCCAGTACTTC. This gives the protein CASSSDREETQYF.

CDR3 sequence (DNA): TGTGCCAGCAGTGATCTACGGTACAATGAGCAGTTCTTC. Its translation is CASSDLRYNEQFF. The chain recombines TRBV25-1 with TRBJ2-1; unclear D gene. Trimming pared 3 bases from V and 4 bases from J, leaving 7 bases between. This CDR3 region has 13 residues. CDR1 and CDR2 from the germline V gene are MGHDK and SYGVNS. The full variable domain, with the rest looked up from reference TRBV25-1 and TRBJ2-1, is EADIYQTPRYLVIGTGKKITLECSQTMGHDKMYWYQQDPGMELHLIHYSYGVNSTEKGDLSSESTVSRIRTEHFPLTLESARPSHTSQYLCASSDLRYNEQFFGPGTRLTVL.

V is TRBV15 and J is TRBJ2-2; D is undetermined. The CDR3 is 11 residues long. Germline loops: CDR1 LNHNV, CDR2 YYDKDF (reference sequence). Trimming left V 4 bases short and J 5 bases short, with 2 bases between. The CDR3 DNA reads as TGTGCCACCAGCATTACCGGGGAGCTGTTTTTT. As protein: CATSITGELFF. Complete variable domain (other parts from reference TRBV15 and TRBJ2-2): DAMVIQNPRYQVTQFGKPVTLSCSQTLNHNVMYWYQQKSSQAPKLLFHYYDKDFNNEADTPDNFQSRRPNTSFCFLDIRSPGLGDTAMYLCATSITGELFFGEGSRLTVL.

The V call is TRBV10-3, the J call TRBJ1-6; 7 bases line up with TRBD1. This CDR3 is built from 14 residues. Germline loops: CDR1 ENHRY, CDR2 SYGVKD. J gave up 9 bases and V 10 bases, and 12 bases lay outside the gene matches. In nucleotides, the CDR3 is TGTGCCAGCAGCCCGACAGGGAGTACTTCACCCCTCCACTTT. This sequence encodes CASSPTGSTSPLHF.

In its sample, this clonotype was seen many times. The V call is TRBV25-1, the J call TRBJ2-3; no firm D call. Germline V gives CDR1 MGHDK, CDR2 SYGVNS. V lost 1 base to trimming and J lost 2 bases, with 10 bases between them. The CDR3 loop spans 15 amino acids. CDR3 loop: CASSELRPDTDTQYF. The CDR3 coding sequence is TGTGCCAGCAGTGAATTAAGGCCCGACACAGATACGCAGTATTTT.

This clonotype was counted many times. The chain carries TRBV29-1 and TRBJ2-2, with 7 bases matching TRBD1. The V segment lost 7 bases and the J segment 5 bases; nucleotides outside the gene matches: 7. This CDR3 has 13 amino acids. Germline V gene sequence: CDR1 SQVTM, CDR2 ANQGSEA. This CDR3 is CSGRQGSTGELFF. The CDR3 coding sequence is TGCAGCGGTCGACAGGGCTCAACCGGGGAGCTGTTTTTT.

This chain joins TRBV30 and TRBJ2-7; D not resolved. The CDR3 consists of 15 residues. V was clipped by 4 bases and J by 0 bases, with 16 bases between them. In germline, CDR1 is GTSNPN, CDR2 SVGIG (reference sequence). Here the CDR3 reads CAWNLGQILSYEQYF. The CDR3 DNA sequence: TGTGCCTGGAATCTCGGGCAGATCCTCTCCTACGAGCAGTACTTC.

The chain couples TRBV7-6 to TRBJ2-1; no firm D call. The germline CDR1 and CDR2 sequences are SGHVS and FNYEAQ. Trimming removed 3 bases from V and 8 bases from J, with 5 bases in between. The CDR3 sequence is 11 residues long. CDR3 sequence (DNA): TGTGCCAGCAGCTTGACCTATGAGCAGTTCTTC. Translating it yields CASSLTYEQFF.

The chain employs TRBV7-9 and TRBJ2-1; D call uncertain. Trimming removed 7 bases from V and 2 bases from J, with 9 bases in between. In germline, CDR1 is SEHNR, CDR2 FQNEAQ (reference sequence). There are 13 residues in the CDR3. The CDR3: CASTSAAYNEQFF. CDR3 bases: TGTGCCAGCACCTCTGCAGCCTACAATGAGCAGTTCTTC.